This T cell receptor beta chain comes out of a study of blood T cell repertoires in COVID-19 (dated by TCRdb to 2020 to 2022). Broadly, across the study: Samples covering the acute and convalescent phases of COVID-19 were provided by collaborators in the United States, Italy and Spain. Where available, HLA class I and class II types were taken from metadata supplied by the sample provider and were not determined by assay-based typing. The repertoires were released in a freely available public database intended as a resource for research on the immune response to SARS-CoV-2. Subjects who had been exposed to COVID-19, were actively infected with it, or had recovered from it provided the deeply sampled blood TCRbeta repertoires that made up the dataset. Sample metadata almost always included a de-identified subject ID, COVID-19 status, age in years and sex. The prospective study material was composed of cDNA or gDNA derived from T cells, B-cell-depleted T cells, or PBMCs. The samples were drawn from the first 160 participants of the ongoing ImmuneRACE study and from 950 to 1,500 subjects provided by 6 global collaborators. Broader findings and caveats from the paper: How much clinical and demographic metadata was included differed by source and by participant, and the metadata was provided uncurated.

In the case of this clone: Its antigen remains unidentified. Nothing much larger sits one base from this clone, and base qualities are not available.

TCRbeta CDR3 regions were amplified from genomic DNA using the immunoSEQ Assay, a bias-controlled multiplex PCR. The authors' pipeline ran thus. The number of nucleated cells in each sample was estimated by amplification of reference gene primers within the assay. Sequence reads were collapsed and filtered to measure the absolute abundance of every unique TCRbeta CDR3 rearrangement. For each sample, productive Simpson clonality was calculated as the square root of Simpson's diversity index over productive rearrangements. TCRdb provides this immuneACCESS table in a form limited to in-frame rearrangements. Some clones are lacking; in checked studies, under half of them reflect an unresolved V gene, and why the rest are absent is not known. The DNA was the basis for D and trimming; V, J and clone size are from that table. This sample lists about 220,000 clones; about 90% were detected once. Together, the top ten hold roughly 2% of the sample.

Collaborating institutions collected whole blood in K2EDTA tubes following their own protocols. For TCRbeta analysis, collaborators shipped samples in one of three forms: frozen whole blood, isolated PBMCs, or DNA extracted from either of those sample types. The sample consisted of peripheral blood. This sequence was found in a man aged 35-49 years with active or convalescent COVID-19.

The CDR3 protein sequence reads: CASSLARGQTEAFF. The DNA sequence is as follows: TGTGCCAGCAGTTTAGCCAGGGGGCAAACTGAAGCTTTCTTT. The chain joins TRBV27 to TRBJ1-1; 8 nucleotides in the junction match TRBD1. CDR3 length: 14 amino acids, cysteine to phenylalanine. Only the CDR3 region is kept as DNA, spanning 42 bases read in frame from base 1. CDR1 and CDR2, looked up from the germline V gene (reference sequence), are MNHEY and SMNVEV. Trimmed from V: 2 bases; trimmed from J: 5 bases; junction bases lacking a gene match: 4.